This record covers a single TCR beta chain. This entry is derived from a study of T cell changes during pregnancy in multiple sclerosis. The CDR3 loop spans 15 amino acids. The germline gives CDR1 LGHNA, CDR2 YSLEER. Trimming shortened V by 1 base and J by 1 base, and 10 bases separated the two germline ends. Repertoires were generated with immunoSEQ multiplex PCR, while TCRdb's copy carries only in-frame clones and drops some. The profile shows about 65,000 clones, about 92% of them singletons. This chain uses TRBV4-3 with TRBJ2-5, with D possibly TRBD2 on 6 matching bases. The receptor was derived from a female donor in good health, enrolled as a control in a pregnancy study. Sequenced here: CD8+ T cells from peripheral blood mononuclear cells, sampled in the third trimester of pregnancy. CDR3 region: CASSQVLGGQETQYF. For the CDR3, the DNA is TGCGCCAGCAGCCAAGTTTTGGGGGGCCAAGAGACCCAGTACTTC.